The rows below give T cell receptor beta chains drawn from one sample of a study of cytomegalovirus exposure and HLA in healthy donors. Produced via immunoSEQ multiplex PCR; TCRdb's table is partial and in-frame only. The table includes a few hundred thousand clones, about 70% detected once. Sequenced: PBMCs. The origin of the receptors is a woman between 25 and 40 years old in good health and CMV-seronegative. The CDR3 runs from the conserved cysteine through the conserved F or W. The D gene is left open where the match is weak. Expanded clones are given a class, and other clones once, few, many or no size at all.

clone_size j_call d_call v_call cdr3_nt cdr3_aa
once TRBJ2-1 - TRBV6-5 TGTGCCAGCAAACCGTCCGAGTCCTACAATGAGCAGTTCTTC CASKPSESYNEQFF
- TRBJ2-1 TRBD1 TRBV7-6 TGTGCCAGCAGCTTAGTAACAGGGGATGTCAATGAGCAGTTCTTC CASSLVTGDVNEQFF
- TRBJ1-2 TRBD1 TRBV6-6 TGTGCCAGCAGTGTCACAGGGGTAGGAGGCTACACCTTC CASSVTGVGGYTF
few TRBJ1-1 - TRBV7-8 TGTGCCAGCAGCGGCATAACAGCGAACACTGAAGCTTTCTTT CASSGITANTEAFF
- TRBJ2-2 TRBD2 TRBV9 TGTGCCAGCAGCGTTACTAGCGGGGGGGTGAACACCGGGGAGCTGTTTTTT CASSVTSGGVNTGELFF
- TRBJ2-2 TRBD1 TRBV5-4 TGTGCCAGCAGCTTCCCGGGACAGACGAACACCGGGGAGCTGTTTTTT CASSFPGQTNTGELFF
- TRBJ1-5 TRBD1 TRBV7-8 TGTGCCAGCAGCCTCGGACAGGGGGGTTATAGCAATCAGCCCCAGCATTTT CASSLGQGGYSNQPQHF
- TRBJ2-7 - TRBV6-5 TGTGCCAGCAGTTACGTCGGGGGAGTCAACGAGCAGTACTTC CASSYVGGVNEQYF
few TRBJ1-1 - TRBV5-5 TGTGCCAGCAGCTTGAAGGGGAGGACTGAAGCTTTCTTT CASSLKGRTEAFF
- TRBJ2-3 - TRBV4-1 TGCGCCAGCAGCCAGGCAGGGGTCGATACGCAGTATTTT CASSQAGVDTQYF
- TRBJ2-1 TRBD2 TRBV7-6 TGTGCCAGCAGCTTATCAGAGCGGGGGGAGCAGTTCTTC CASSLSERGEQFF
- TRBJ2-5 TRBD1 TRBV6-5 TGTGCCGTACAGGGGGTAGGGACCCAGTACTTC CAVQGVGTQYF
- TRBJ2-7 TRBD2 TRBV25-1 TGTGCCAGCAGCACTAGCGGGAGTTTCAACGAGCAGTACTTC CASSTSGSFNEQYF
- TRBJ2-5 TRBD2 TRBV19 TGTGCCAGTAGTATAAGACGGGGAAGCGGGGAAGAGACCCAGTACTTC CASSIRRGSGEETQYF
- TRBJ2-1 TRBD2 TRBV4-1 TGCGGCAGCAGCCAAGGGACTAGGGGGGGGAAGAGGAATGAGCAGTTCTTC CGSSQGTRGGKRNEQFF
- TRBJ1-2 - TRBV9 TGTGCCAGCAGCGTAGGTCCAGAAACTAACTATGGCTACACCTTC CASSVGPETNYGYTF
- TRBJ1-6 - TRBV4-1 TGCGCCAGCAGCCAAGAGCCCGGGTTGCTTTATAATTCACCCCTCCACTTT CASSQEPGLLYNSPLHF
- TRBJ1-4 - TRBV5-1 TGCGCCAGCAGCTTCGGGTCGCGCAGGGCTAAAGAAAAACTGTTTTTT CASSFGSRRAKEKLFF
- TRBJ2-7 - TRBV4-1 TGCGCCAGCAGCCAAGATGGGCTCTACGAGCAGTACTTC CASSQDGLYEQYF
- TRBJ2-2 - TRBV6-6 TGTGCCAGCAGTGAGGGGGACGGGGAGCTGTTTTTT CASSEGDGELFF
- TRBJ1-5 TRBD1 TRBV6-5 TGTGCCAGCAGTCGGGACAGTTTCAATCAGCCCCAGCATTTT CASSRDSFNQPQHF
- TRBJ2-7 - TRBV6-6 TGTGCCAGCAGTACGGTCTACGAGCAGTACTTC CASSTVYEQYF
- TRBJ1-1 - TRBV11-3 TGTGCCAGCAGCTCGGGGGGATCGAACACTGAAGCTTTCTTT CASSSGGSNTEAFF
once TRBJ2-3 TRBD2 TRBV10-3 TGTGCCGCCAAACCTTCGACTAGCGGGAGAACAGATACGCAGTATTTT CAAKPSTSGRTDTQYF
- TRBJ2-2 TRBD2 TRBV5-1 TGCGCCAGCAGTATTTCGGGGGGGTCGACCGGGGAGCTGTTTTTT CASSISGGSTGELFF
- TRBJ1-1 TRBD1 TRBV5-1 TGCGCCAGCGGGACAGGGGGCGCGAACACTGAAGCTTTCTTT CASGTGGANTEAFF
- TRBJ2-7 - TRBV6-1 TGTGCCAGCACGGGGGACGTCTACGAGCAGTACTTC CASTGDVYEQYF
once TRBJ1-4 - TRBV6-1 TGTGCCAGCAGTGAAGAGGACTTTAGCGAAAAACTGTTTTTT CASSEEDFSEKLFF
- TRBJ1-5 TRBD1 TRBV4-1 TGCGCCAGCAGCCAAAAATGGACAGGGGGCCTTAATCAGCCCCAGCATTTT CASSQKWTGGLNQPQHF
- TRBJ1-1 - TRBV2 TGTGCCAGCACAGTGGTAAACACTGAAGCTTTCTTT CASTVVNTEAFF
- TRBJ2-1 TRBD2 TRBV5-4 TGTGCCAGCAGCCCCCCCCCGCTAGCGGGAAATGAGCAGTTCTTC CASSPPPLAGNEQFF
- TRBJ2-3 - TRBV9 TGTGCCAGCAGCGTAGGGGACACCGGCACAGATACGCAGTATTTT CASSVGDTGTDTQYF